Presented here are 32 T cell receptor beta chains from one specimen sequenced in a study of blood T cell repertoires in COVID-19. Repertoires were generated with immunoSEQ multiplex PCR, while TCRdb's copy carries only in-frame clones and drops some. Here the sample spans about 180,000 clones, 70% to 90% being singletons. Sequences were obtained from peripheral blood. The receptors stem from a man between 18 and 29 years old who had recovered from COVID-19.

The chain couples TRBV7-9 to TRBJ2-7; 7 bases are shared with TRBD1. Germline CDR1 SEHNR, CDR2 FQNEAQ (reference sequence). The CDR3 loop spans 15 amino acids. Unmatched junction bases numbered 5, after V lost 1 base and J lost 2 bases. The CDR3 loop is CASSLEGGPTYEQYF. As DNA, the CDR3 is TGTGCCAGCAGCTTAGAAGGGGGCCCGACCTACGAGCAGTACTTC.

The CDR3 protein is CATSDPQETQYF. DNA of the CDR3: TGTGCCACCAGTGACCCTCAAGAGACCCAGTACTTC. The chain joins TRBV24-1 to TRBJ2-5; no reliable D call. Germline V lookup: CDR1 KGHDR, CDR2 SFDVKD. This CDR3 region has 12 residues. The V gene lost 4 bases and the J gene lost 2 bases, with 4 bases spanning the gap.

In its sample, this clone was seen many times. The chain has TRBV19 and TRBJ1-5; TRBD1 agrees at 8 bases. Losses at the gene ends were 3 bases for V and 0 bases for J; bases not matched to a gene: 7. The V gene's germline CDR1 is LNHDA and CDR2 SQIVND (reference sequence). The CDR3 runs to 17 residues. DNA for the CDR3: TGTGCCAGTAGTATGGAGCCTGGACAGGGTAGCAATCAGCCCCAGCATTTT. Amino acid sequence: CASSMEPGQGSNQPQHF.

CDR3 sequence: CASSLIGDRVTPQYF. In DNA, the CDR3 is TGTGCCAGCAGTTTAATTGGCGACAGGGTAACCCCCCAGTACTTC. This rearrangement joins TRBV27 to TRBJ2-5; 7 bases line up with TRBD1. Looked up from germline, CDR1 is MNHEY and CDR2 is SMNVEV (reference sequence). CDR3 length: 15 residues. Losses at the gene ends were 2 bases for V and 9 bases for J; bases not matched to a gene: 12.

This sequence joins TRBV18 and TRBJ1-2; the match to TRBD1 covers 7 bases. CDR1 KGHSH and CDR2 LQKENI come from the germline V gene. V shed 0 bases, J shed 8 bases, and the junction held 12 bases outside the gene matches. This CDR3 contains 16 residues. Here the CDR3 DNA reads TGTGCCAGCTCACCACCTCTAGACAGGGCCCCTAAAGGCTACACCTTC. Its translation is CASSPPLDRAPKGYTF.

The chain carries TRBV3-1 (or the pseudogene TRBV3-2) and TRBJ1-1; possible D gene TRBD1, 5 bases. From germline, CDR1 is LGHDT and CDR2 YNNKEL (reference sequence). Trimming removed 7 bases at V and 6 bases at J, with 18 bases between. The CDR3 contains 14 residues. CDR3: CASTTQRGFAEAFF. For the CDR3, the DNA is TGTGCCAGCACCACGCAAAGGGGATTTGCTGAAGCTTTCTTT.

The gene calls are TRBV30 and TRBJ1-5; TRBD1 matches 7 bases. With V trimmed by 0 bases and J by 7 bases, 3 bases remained unmatched. The CDR3 has 13 amino acids. The V gene's germline CDR1 is GTSNPN and CDR2 SVGIG (reference sequence). The CDR3 coding sequence is TGTGCCTGGAGTGTACAGGGGCAGCAGCCCCAGCATTTT. Translation: CAWSVQGQQPQHF.

The V call is TRBV6-5, the J call TRBJ2-2; D unresolved. The V gene lost 6 bases and the J gene lost 3 bases, with 14 bases spanning the gap. Per germline, CDR1 MNHEY and CDR2 SVGAGI. There are 15 residues in the CDR3. The CDR3 coding sequence is TGTGCCAGCAGGTACAGCCGATATGACACCGGGGAGCTGTTTTTT. It encodes CASRYSRYDTGELFF.

The V call is TRBV18, the J call TRBJ1-1; TRBD1 is a possible D gene (5 bases). This CDR3 has 15 amino acids. Germline CDR1 and CDR2: KGHSH and LQKENI. V was trimmed by 3 bases and J by 3 bases, leaving 14 bases between them. The CDR3 sequence is CASSPRTSGDTEAFF. In nucleotides, the CDR3 is TGTGCCAGCTCACCCCGGACAAGCGGGGACACTGAAGCTTTCTTT.

The chain combines TRBV27 with TRBJ2-1; D is perhaps TRBD2 (6 bases). V was cut by 6 bases and J by 0 bases, with 15 bases left in between. The CDR3 contains 16 residues. Germline loops: CDR1 MNHEY, CDR2 SMNVEV (reference sequence). This CDR3 is CASRGVREYSYNEQFF. Written as DNA, the CDR3 is TGTGCCAGCAGGGGCGTGCGGGAATACTCCTACAATGAGCAGTTCTTC.

This chain joins TRBV7-2 and TRBJ2-6; TRBD1 aligns across 7 bases. Unmatched junction bases numbered 10, after V lost 5 bases and J lost 0 bases. The CDR3 loop spans 18 amino acids. Germline values: CDR1 SGHTA, CDR2 FQGNSA. This chain's CDR3 is CASSRDSLRSSGANVLTF. Written as DNA, the CDR3 is TGTGCCAGCAGCCGGGACAGCCTTAGATCCTCTGGGGCCAACGTCCTGACTTTC.

With respect to this clone: Relative to the germline gene, one junction end is altered; a read error may explain this. The chain has TRBV9 and TRBJ2-7; 10 bases agree with TRBD2. The germline V gene encodes CDR1 SGDLS and CDR2 YYNGEE. This CDR3 is 14 amino acids long. The CDR3 is CASSGGASGSLPHF. The CDR3 region has the DNA TGTGCCAGCAGCGGTGGGGCTAGCGGGAGCCTTCCACACTTC.

The chain recombines TRBV3-1 (or the pseudogene TRBV3-2) with TRBJ2-7, with TRBD2 as a possible D gene (5 bases). V lost 0 bases, J lost 4 bases, and 7 bases lay in between. Germline V lookup: CDR1 LGHDT, CDR2 YNNKEL (reference sequence). This CDR3 contains 13 residues. The CDR3 region is CASSQEDWYEQYF. CDR3 DNA: TGTGCCAGCAGCCAAGAGGACTGGTACGAGCAGTACTTC.

The V call is TRBV12-3 or TRBV12-4, the J call TRBJ2-7, with 7 bases lining up with TRBD1. V was pared by 5 bases and J by 5 bases, with 3 bases of the junction left unmatched. The CDR3 covers 12 residues. CDR3: CASSVGTDEQYF. DNA of the CDR3: TGTGCCAGCAGTGTAGGGACAGACGAGCAGTACTTC.

The chain combines TRBV27 with TRBJ2-7; 11 positions agree with TRBD2. Looked up from germline, CDR1 is MNHEY and CDR2 is SMNVEV (reference sequence). V was clipped by 2 bases and J by 0 bases; unmatched bases: 3. The CDR3 extends over 16 amino acids. The chain's CDR3 is CASSLTGLAGSYEQYF. The CDR3 DNA sequence: TGTGCCAGCAGTTTAACAGGACTAGCGGGCTCCTACGAGCAGTACTTC.

The chain uses TRBV9 and TRBJ2-5, with TRBD2 matching 12 bases. The ends lost 4 bases at V and 2 bases at J; junction bases unmatched: 3. Per germline, CDR1 SGDLS and CDR2 YYNGEE. There are 15 residues in the CDR3. CDR3 nucleotides: TGTGCCAGCAGCCCCGGGACTAGCGGGCAAGAGACCCAGTACTTC. Protein product: CASSPGTSGQETQYF.

The CDR3 protein is CASSPRTGYAEAFF. DNA of the CDR3: TGTGCCAGCAGCCCCCGGACAGGGTATGCTGAAGCTTTCTTT. The chain recombines TRBV7-2 with TRBJ1-1, with 8 bases fitting TRBD1. V trimming: 5 bases; J trimming: 6 bases; junction bases outside the gene matches: 8. The CDR3 spans 14 residues. Germline V gene lookup returns CDR1 SGHTA and CDR2 FQGNSA.

The rearrangement links TRBV4-3 to TRBJ1-2, with 9 bases lining up with TRBD1. Germline trimming cut 5 bases from V and 6 bases from J; bases unmatched to any gene: 7. CDR1 is LGHNA and CDR2 is YSLEER in the germline V gene. This CDR3 is built from 14 residues. In nucleotides, the CDR3 is TGCGCCAGCAGCTATAACGGACAGGGGCATGGCTACACCTTC. It encodes CASSYNGQGHGYTF.

The rearrangement uses TRBV3-1 (or the pseudogene TRBV3-2) and TRBJ2-7; unclear D gene. The ends were cut back, 1 base at V and 3 bases at J, with 13 bases in the middle. The CDR3 is 15 residues long. CDR1 is LGHDT, CDR2 YNNKEL, per germline (reference sequence). As DNA, the CDR3 is TGTGCCAGCAGCCAAGTATACGCTCTAAACTACGAGCAGTACTTC. Translation: CASSQVYALNYEQYF.

This clone was counted once. The V call is TRBV28, the J call TRBJ2-7, with unresolved D. Germline CDR1 and CDR2: MDHEN and SYDVKM. V was shortened by 5 bases and J by 2 bases, with 10 bases between the two germline ends. The CDR3 is 13 amino acids. CDR3 DNA sequence: TGTGCCAGCAGTCCAGGCAGGCCCTACGAGCAGTACTTC. Translation: CASSPGRPYEQYF.

The chain combines TRBV19 with TRBJ2-4; D might be TRBD1 (7 bases). Trimming left V 3 bases short and J 6 bases short, with 15 bases between. Germline V gene sequence: CDR1 LNHDA, CDR2 SQIVND (reference sequence). The CDR3 is 15 amino acids. The CDR3, as DNA: TGTGCCAGTAGTATTACAGGAGGGGGCCGAAACATTCAGTACTTC. It encodes CASSITGGGRNIQYF. The entire variable domain, with the rest obtained from reference TRBV19 and TRBJ2-4, is as follows: DGGITQSPKYLFRKEGQNVTLSCEQNLNHDAMYWYRQDPGQGLRLIYYSQIVNDFQKGDIAEGYSVSREKKESFPLTVTSAQKNPTAFYLCASSITGGGRNIQYFGAGTRLSVL.

This sequence joins TRBV5-5 and TRBJ2-2, with TRBD2 matching over 7 bases. The CDR3 has 13 residues. Trimming removed 5 bases from V and 4 bases from J; junction bases left unmatched: 2. Per the germline V gene, CDR1 is SGHKS and CDR2 is YYEKEE (reference sequence). CDR3 residues: CASRWGGTGELFF. In nucleotides, the CDR3 is TGTGCCAGCAGGTGGGGGGGCACCGGGGAGCTGTTTTTT.

The rearrangement links TRBV25-1 to TRBJ2-2; D may be TRBD1 (6 bases). Trimming left V 5 bases short and J 2 bases short, with 15 bases between. The germline CDR1 and CDR2 sequences are MGHDK and SYGVNS. The length of the CDR3 is 16 residues. CDR3 protein: CASSKDGTPNTGELFF. In DNA, the CDR3 is TGTGCCAGCAGTAAAGACGGGACACCTAACACCGGGGAGCTGTTTTTT.

This clone has more than one count but fewer than ten. CDR3 sequence: CASSQEGVEGYTF. The DNA for the CDR3 is TGTGCCAGCAGCCAGGAAGGGGTGGAGGGCTACACCTTC. This rearrangement joins TRBV6-6 to TRBJ1-2; tentatively, D is TRBD1 (5 bases). CDR1 and CDR2 (germline): MNHNY, SVGAGI (reference sequence). V dropped 6 bases and J dropped 8 bases, with 16 bases sitting between them. The CDR3 sequence is 13 residues long.

J is TRBJ1-4 and V is TRBV6-2 or TRBV6-3; possible D gene TRBD1, 5 bases. The germline V gene encodes CDR1 MNHEY and CDR2 SVGEGT. V lost 3 bases and J lost 0, with 11 bases in between. The CDR3 has 16 amino acids. The CDR3 coding sequence is TGTGCCAGCAGTTATCATCGACAGCCAACTAATGAAAAACTGTTTTTT. Translating gives CASSYHRQPTNEKLFF.

The chain recombines TRBV27 with TRBJ2-7; D may be TRBD2 (6 bases). Germline V gives CDR1 MNHEY, CDR2 SMNVEV (reference sequence). This CDR3 region has 13 residues. Trimming shortened V by 9 bases and J by 0 bases, and 12 bases separated the two germline ends. The CDR3 region has the DNA TGTGCCAGTTGGGACTTACTCTCCTACGAGCAGTACTTC. Amino acids: CASWDLLSYEQYF.

This chain connects TRBV7-2 to TRBJ2-7; D unresolved. Per the germline V gene, CDR1 is SGHTA and CDR2 is FQGNSA. The CDR3 has 15 amino acids. The V end lost 1 base, the J end lost 4 bases, and 14 bases lay between the germline ends. The CDR3 spells CASSLGSMPVYEQYF. In DNA form, the CDR3 reads TGTGCCAGCAGCTTAGGGTCCATGCCAGTTTACGAGCAGTACTTC.

V and J are TRBV2 and TRBJ2-1, with TRBD2 matching 14 bases. Germline V gene sequence: CDR1 SNHLY, CDR2 FYNNEI. This CDR3 is built from 15 residues. V trimming: 5 bases; J trimming: 9 bases; junction bases outside the gene matches: 6. This CDR3 reads CASSRLAGGLGEQFF. The CDR3 region has the DNA TGTGCCAGCAGTAGACTAGCGGGAGGGTTAGGTGAGCAGTTCTTC.

The V and J genes are TRBV6-2 or TRBV6-3 and TRBJ2-6, with D tentatively TRBD1 (5 bases). V was clipped by 4 bases and J by 0 bases, with 7 bases between them. Germline CDR1 MNHEY, CDR2 SVGEGT. CDR3 size: 15 residues. CDR3 protein: CASSFRASGANVLTF. The CDR3, as DNA: TGTGCCAGCAGTTTCAGGGCCTCTGGGGCCAACGTCCTGACTTTC.

The genes are TRBV4-3 and TRBJ1-6, with TRBD1 matching over 7 bases. The V and J ends lost 1 base and 6 bases, in that order; junction bases with no gene match: 6. The CDR3 consists of 16 residues. CDR1 is LGHNA, CDR2 YSLEER, per germline. The CDR3 loop is CASSQVTGEGNSPLHF. CDR3 nucleotides: TGCGCCAGCAGCCAAGTTACAGGGGAAGGTAATTCACCCCTCCACTTT.

The chain combines TRBV7-9 with TRBJ2-5; TRBD2 might be the D (5 bases). Germline V gene data show CDR1 as SEHNR and CDR2 as FQNEAQ (reference sequence). The CDR3 covers 12 residues. Trimming left V 6 bases short and J 7 bases short, with 12 bases between. This CDR3 reads CASRKGEGTQYF. The CDR3 DNA is TGTGCCAGCAGGAAGGGTGAGGGGACCCAGTACTTC.

The rearrangement joins TRBV9 to TRBJ2-3; 9 bases align to TRBD2. CDR1 is SGDLS, CDR2 YYNGEE, per germline. With 0 bases clipped from V and 3 bases from J, the junction kept 5 bases outside the gene matches. This CDR3 region has 16 residues. As DNA, the CDR3 is TGTGCCAGCAGCGTAGTAGCGGGAGCCCCGACAGATACGCAGTATTTT. Translated, it gives CASSVVAGAPTDTQYF.